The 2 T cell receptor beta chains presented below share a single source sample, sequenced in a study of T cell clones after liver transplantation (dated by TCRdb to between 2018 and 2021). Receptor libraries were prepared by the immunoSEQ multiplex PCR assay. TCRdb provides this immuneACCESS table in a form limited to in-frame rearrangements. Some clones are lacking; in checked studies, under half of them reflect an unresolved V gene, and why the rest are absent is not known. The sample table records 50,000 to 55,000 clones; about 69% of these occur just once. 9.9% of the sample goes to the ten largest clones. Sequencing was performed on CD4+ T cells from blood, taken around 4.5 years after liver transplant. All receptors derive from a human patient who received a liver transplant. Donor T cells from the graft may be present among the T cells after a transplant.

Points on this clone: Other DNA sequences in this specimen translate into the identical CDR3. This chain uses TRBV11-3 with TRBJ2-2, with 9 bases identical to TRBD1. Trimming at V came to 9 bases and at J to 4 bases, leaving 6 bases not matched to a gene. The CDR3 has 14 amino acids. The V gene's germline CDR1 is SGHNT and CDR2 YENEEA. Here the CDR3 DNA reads TGTGCCAGTAGGGGACAGGGAGGCACCGGGGAGCTGTTTTTT. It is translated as CASRGQGGTGELFF.

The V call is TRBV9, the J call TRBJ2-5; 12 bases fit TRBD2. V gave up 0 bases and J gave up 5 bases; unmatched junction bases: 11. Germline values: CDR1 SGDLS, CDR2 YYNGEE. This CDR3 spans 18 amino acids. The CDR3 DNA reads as TGTGCCAGCAGCGTAGGTACTAGCGGGGGGACGGCTCAGGAGACCCAGTACTTC. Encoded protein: CASSVGTSGGTAQETQYF.